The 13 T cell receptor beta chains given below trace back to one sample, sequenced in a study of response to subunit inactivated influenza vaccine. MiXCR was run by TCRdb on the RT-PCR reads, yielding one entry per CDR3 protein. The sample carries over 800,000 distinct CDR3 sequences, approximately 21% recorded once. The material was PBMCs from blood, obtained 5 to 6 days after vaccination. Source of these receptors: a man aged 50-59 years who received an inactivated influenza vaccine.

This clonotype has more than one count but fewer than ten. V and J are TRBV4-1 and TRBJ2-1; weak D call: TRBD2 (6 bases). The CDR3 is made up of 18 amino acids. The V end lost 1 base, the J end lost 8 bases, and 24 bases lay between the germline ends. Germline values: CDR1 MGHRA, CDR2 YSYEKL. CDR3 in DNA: TGCGCCAGCAGCCAAGGCTTGATTTCGGGGACTGGCTTCTATGAGCAGTTCTTC. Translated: CASSQGLISGTGFYEQFF.

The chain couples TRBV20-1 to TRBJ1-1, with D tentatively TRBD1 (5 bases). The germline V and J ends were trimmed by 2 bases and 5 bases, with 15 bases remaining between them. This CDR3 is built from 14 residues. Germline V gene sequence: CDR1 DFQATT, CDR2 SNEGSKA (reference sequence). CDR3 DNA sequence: TGCAGTGCTAGAAATCCTCTCGGGGGAACTGAAGCTTTCTTT. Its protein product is CSARNPLGGTEAFF.

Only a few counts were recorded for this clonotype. The CDR3 bases are TGCAGCTTCCCCTCTAGCGGGACGTACACAGATACGCAGTATTTT. As protein: CSFPSSGTYTDTQYF. This rearrangement joins TRBV29-1 to TRBJ2-3; TRBD2 aligns across 9 bases. Germline CDR1 SQVTM, CDR2 ANQGSEA. CDR3 size: 15 residues. V was pared by 8 bases and J by 2 bases, with 11 bases of the junction left unmatched.

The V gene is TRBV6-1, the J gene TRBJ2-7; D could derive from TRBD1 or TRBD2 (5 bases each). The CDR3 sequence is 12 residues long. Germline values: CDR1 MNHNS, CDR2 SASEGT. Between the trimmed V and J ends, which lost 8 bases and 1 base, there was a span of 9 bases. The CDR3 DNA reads TGTGCCAGCGCTGAGGGGTCCTACGAGCAGTACTTC. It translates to CASAEGSYEQYF.

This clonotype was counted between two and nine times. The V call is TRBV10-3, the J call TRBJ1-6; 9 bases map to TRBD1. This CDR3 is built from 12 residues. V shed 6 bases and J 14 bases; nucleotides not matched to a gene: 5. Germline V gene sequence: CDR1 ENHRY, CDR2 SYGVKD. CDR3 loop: CAIRDRGSTLHF. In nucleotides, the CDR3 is TGTGCCATCAGGGACAGGGGATCGACCCTCCACTTT.

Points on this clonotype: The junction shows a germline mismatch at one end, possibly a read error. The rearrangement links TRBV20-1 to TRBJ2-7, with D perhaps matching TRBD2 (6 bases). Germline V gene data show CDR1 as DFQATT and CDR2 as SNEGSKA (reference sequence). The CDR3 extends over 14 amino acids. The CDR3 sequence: CSARYRAETGGANF. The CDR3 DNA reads TGCAGTGCTAGATATCGAGCGGAAACTGGCGGGGCCAACTTC.

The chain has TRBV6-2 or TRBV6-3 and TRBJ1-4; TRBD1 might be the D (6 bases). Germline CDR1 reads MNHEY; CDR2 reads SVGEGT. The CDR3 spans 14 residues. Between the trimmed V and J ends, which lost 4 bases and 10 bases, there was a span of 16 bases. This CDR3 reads CASSLEGKGVKLFF. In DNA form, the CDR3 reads TGTGCCAGCAGTTTGGAGGGAAAGGGGGTAAAACTGTTTTTT.

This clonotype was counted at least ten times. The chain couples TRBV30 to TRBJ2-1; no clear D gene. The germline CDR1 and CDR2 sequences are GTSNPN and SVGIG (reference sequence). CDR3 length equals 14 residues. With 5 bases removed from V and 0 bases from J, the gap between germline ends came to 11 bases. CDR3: CAWSQGLSYNEQFF. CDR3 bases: TGTGCCTGGTCGCAAGGGCTCTCCTACAATGAGCAGTTCTTC.

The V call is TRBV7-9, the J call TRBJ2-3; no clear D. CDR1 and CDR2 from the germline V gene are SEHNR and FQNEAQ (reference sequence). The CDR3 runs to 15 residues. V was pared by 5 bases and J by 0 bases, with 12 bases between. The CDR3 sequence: CASSRPRASTDTQYF. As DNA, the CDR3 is TGTGCCAGCAGCCGACCTAGGGCAAGCACAGATACGCAGTATTTT.

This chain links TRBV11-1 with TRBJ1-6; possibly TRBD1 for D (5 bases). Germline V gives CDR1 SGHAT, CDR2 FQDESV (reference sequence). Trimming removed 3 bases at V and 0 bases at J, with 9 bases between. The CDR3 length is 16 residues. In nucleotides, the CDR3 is TGTGCCAGCAGCTTCGACAGTAGCTCCTATAATTCACCCCTCCACTTT. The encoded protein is CASSFDSSSYNSPLHF.

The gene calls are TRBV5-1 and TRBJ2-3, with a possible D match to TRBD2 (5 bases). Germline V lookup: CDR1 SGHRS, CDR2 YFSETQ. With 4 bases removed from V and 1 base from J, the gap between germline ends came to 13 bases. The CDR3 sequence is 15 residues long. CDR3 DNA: TGCGCCAGCAGCCCGAGGGCGGATCGCACAGATACGCAGTATTTT. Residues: CASSPRADRTDTQYF.

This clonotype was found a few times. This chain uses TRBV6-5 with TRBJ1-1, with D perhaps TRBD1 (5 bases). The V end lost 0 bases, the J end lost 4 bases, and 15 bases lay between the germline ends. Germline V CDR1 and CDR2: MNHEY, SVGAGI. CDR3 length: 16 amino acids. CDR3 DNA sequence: TGTGCCAGCAGTTACTCGCAGGGCGCGAGGACCACTGAAGCTTTCTTT. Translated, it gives CASSYSQGARTTEAFF.

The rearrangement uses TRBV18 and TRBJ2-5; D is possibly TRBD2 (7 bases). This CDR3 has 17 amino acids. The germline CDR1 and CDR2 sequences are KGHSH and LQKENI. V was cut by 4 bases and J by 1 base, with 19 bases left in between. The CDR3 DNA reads TGTGCCAGCTCACGCGTTTCTCGGGGGGCCCTCCAAGAGACCCAGTACTTC. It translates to CASSRVSRGALQETQYF.